This TCR beta chain was identified during a study of CD8 T cells in Susac syndrome. Study-level information: When blood was drawn, the patients with Susac syndrome were therapy-naive, on corticosteroids, or on intravenous immunoglobulin alone.

From blood CD8+ and CD4+ T cells, TCR beta sequences were generated. All included Susac syndrome patients satisfied recently defined diagnostic criteria for definite or probable disease. With random hexamers, reverse transcription was performed on about 0.5 to 1 ug of RNA. By means of immunoSEQ multiplex PCR, TCR beta CDR3 spanning 54 Vbeta and 13 Jbeta underwent amplification. TCRdb reanalysed the immunoSEQ multiplex PCR reads using MiXCR and keeps one entry per CDR3 protein. The table includes under 200,000 distinct CDR3 sequences, 90% to 95% detected once. The germline CDR1 and CDR2 sequences are LGHDT and YNNKEL (reference sequence). This CDR3 comprises 14 residues. J was trimmed by 4 bases and V by 1 base; bases with no gene match: 3.

V gene TRBV3-1 combines with J gene TRBJ1-1, with TRBD1 matching 7 bases. The sequence came from a human donor with Susac syndrome. The specimen sequenced was CD4+ T cells from PBMCs. The CDR3 DNA follows: TGTGCCAGCAGCCAAGGGGACAGTTTCACTGAAGCTTTCTTT. This codes for CASSQGDSFTEAFF.